A single T cell receptor beta chain is shown here with its context. The sample comes from a study of blood T cell repertoires in COVID-19. Study details: There were acute and convalescent COVID-19 samples, and they came from the United States, Italy and Spain. Sample material is recorded as cDNA or gDNA derived from T cells, B-cell-depleted T cells, or PBMCs.

Original analysis: Estimated nucleated cell counts came from reference gene primer amplification. This table comes from immunoSEQ multiplex PCR, and its TCRdb copy is limited to in-frame clones, with some not included. V and J calls and clone size are given by that table; D and trimming were obtained from the DNA. The top ten hold over 9.5% of the sample, which has roughly 59,000 clones, 70% to 80% seen once. Sequenced input: peripheral blood. The sequence came from a man at least 80 years old with acute or convalescent COVID-19.

In DNA, the CDR3 is TGTGCCTGGAGTAGCGGGCCGACGCAGTATTTT. Amino acid sequence: CAWSSGPTQYF. The rearrangement uses TRBV30 and TRBJ2-3, with D possibly being TRBD2 (6 bases). The germline CDR1 and CDR2 sequences are GTSNPN and SVGIG (reference sequence). V lost 2 bases to trimming and J lost 9 bases, with 9 bases between them. The CDR3 runs 11 residues.